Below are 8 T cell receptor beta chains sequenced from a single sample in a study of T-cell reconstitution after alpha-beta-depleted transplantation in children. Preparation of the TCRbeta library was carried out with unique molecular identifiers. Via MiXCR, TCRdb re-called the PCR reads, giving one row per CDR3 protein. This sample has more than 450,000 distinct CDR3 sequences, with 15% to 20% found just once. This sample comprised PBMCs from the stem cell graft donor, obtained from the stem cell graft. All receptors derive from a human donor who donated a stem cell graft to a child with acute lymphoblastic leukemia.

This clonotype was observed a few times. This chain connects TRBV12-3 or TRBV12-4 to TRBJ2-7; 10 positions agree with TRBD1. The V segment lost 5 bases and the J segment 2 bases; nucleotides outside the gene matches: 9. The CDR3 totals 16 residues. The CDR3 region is CASSQSRDRGPYEQYF. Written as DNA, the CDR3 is TGTGCCAGCAGTCAAAGCCGGGACAGGGGACCCTACGAGCAGTACTTC.

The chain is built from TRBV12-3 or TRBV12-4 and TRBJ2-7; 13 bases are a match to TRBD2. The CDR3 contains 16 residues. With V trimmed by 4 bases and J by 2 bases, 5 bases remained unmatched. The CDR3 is CASSSAGLAGAYEQYF. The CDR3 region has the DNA TGTGCCAGCAGTTCCGCCGGACTAGCGGGAGCCTACGAGCAGTACTTC.

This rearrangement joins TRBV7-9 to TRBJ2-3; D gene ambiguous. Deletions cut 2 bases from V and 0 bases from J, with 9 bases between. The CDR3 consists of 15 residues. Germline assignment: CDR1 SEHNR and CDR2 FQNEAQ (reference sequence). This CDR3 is CASSLFKASTDTQYF. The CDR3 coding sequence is TGTGCCAGCAGCTTATTTAAGGCCAGCACAGATACGCAGTATTTT.

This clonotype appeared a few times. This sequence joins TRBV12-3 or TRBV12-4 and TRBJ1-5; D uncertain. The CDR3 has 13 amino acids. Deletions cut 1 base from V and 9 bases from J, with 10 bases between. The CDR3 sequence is CASSLGRRRPQHF. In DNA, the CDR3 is TGTGCCAGCAGTTTAGGGAGACGTCGGCCCCAGCATTTT.

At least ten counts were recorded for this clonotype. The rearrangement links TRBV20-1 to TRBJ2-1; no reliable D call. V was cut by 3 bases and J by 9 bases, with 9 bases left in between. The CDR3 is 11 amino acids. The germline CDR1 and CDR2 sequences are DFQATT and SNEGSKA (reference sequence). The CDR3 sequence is CSARPQTEQFF. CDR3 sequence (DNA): TGCAGTGCTAGGCCCCAGACTGAGCAGTTCTTC.

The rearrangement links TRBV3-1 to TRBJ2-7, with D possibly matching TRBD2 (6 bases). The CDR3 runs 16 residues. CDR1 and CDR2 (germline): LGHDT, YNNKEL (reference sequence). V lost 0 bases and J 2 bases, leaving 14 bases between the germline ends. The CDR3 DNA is TGTGCCAGCAGCCAAGATTGGTCTAGCGCAACCTACGAGCAGTACTTC. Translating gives CASSQDWSSATYEQYF.

The CDR3 DNA is TGTGCCAGCAGCCAAGAAACAGGGGGCTACCTACCGTACTTC. This encodes CASSQETGGYLPYF. The rearrangement joins TRBV4-2 to TRBJ2-7, with 9 bases identical to TRBD1. The CDR3 covers 14 residues. Trimming cost V 0 bases and J 12 bases; bases outside gene matches: 9. CDR1 LGHNA and CDR2 YNFKEQ come from the germline V gene.

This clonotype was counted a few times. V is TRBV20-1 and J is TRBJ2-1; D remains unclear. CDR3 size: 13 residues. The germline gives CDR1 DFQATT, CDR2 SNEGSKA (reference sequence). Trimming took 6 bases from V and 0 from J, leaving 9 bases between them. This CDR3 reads CSATRDSYNEQFF. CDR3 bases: TGCAGTGCAACAAGGGACTCCTACAATGAGCAGTTCTTC.